The 23 T cell receptor beta chains given below trace back to one sample, sequenced in a study of CD8+ T cells in alopecia areata. As the sequencing template, cDNA was produced by extracting RNA and reverse transcribing it. TCRdb keeps only in-frame clones here, not all; method: immunoSEQ multiplex PCR. The sample has approximately 180,000 clones, approximately 56% seen once. Specimen: CD4+ T cells sorted from blood, collected at week 0. Receptor source: a human donor with alopecia areata.

The sample holds a few counts of this clone. The genes are TRBV19 and TRBJ2-7, with D hard to call. The V and J ends lost 3 bases and 0 bases respectively, with 9 bases between them. Looked up from germline, CDR1 is LNHDA and CDR2 is SQIVND (reference sequence). The CDR3 has 14 residues. CDR3 nucleotide sequence: TGTGCCAGTAGTATGGGGATCAACTCCTACGAGCAGTACTTC. It codes for CASSMGINSYEQYF. The entire variable domain, with the rest obtained from reference TRBV19 and TRBJ2-7, is as follows: DGGITQSPKYLFRKEGQNVTLSCEQNLNHDAMYWYRQDPGQGLRLIYYSQIVNDFQKGDIAEGYSVSREKKESFPLTVTSAQKNPTAFYLCASSMGINSYEQYFGPGTRLTVT.

The chain has TRBV11-2 and TRBJ2-3; TRBD2 aligns across 12 bases. The CDR3 is made up of 15 amino acids. The germline CDR1 and CDR2 sequences are SGHAT and FQNNGV. V gave up 4 bases and J gave up 3 bases; unmatched junction bases: 2. CDR3 nucleotide sequence: TGTGCCAGCAGCTCCGGACTAGCGGGGACAGATACGCAGTATTTT. This translates into CASSSGLAGTDTQYF. The complete variable domain, with remaining parts taken from reference TRBV11-2 and TRBJ2-3, reads EAGVAQSPRYKIIEKRQSVAFWCNPISGHATLYWYQQILGQGPKLLIQFQNNGVVDDSQLPKDRFSAERLKGVDSTLKIQPAKLEDSAVYLCASSSGLAGTDTQYFGPGTRLTVL.

This clone was seen a single time. The V and J genes are TRBV6-5 and TRBJ1-2; possibly TRBD1 for D (5 bases). Deletions cut 8 bases from V and 6 bases from J, with 16 bases between. The CDR3 runs 13 residues. Germline V CDR1 and CDR2: MNHEY, SVGAGI. The CDR3 nucleotides are TGTGCCAGCGGGGGTAGGGCGGGGGATGGCTACACCTTC. This gives the protein CASGGRAGDGYTF.

The V call is TRBV15, the J call TRBJ2-7; a possible D gene is TRBD1 (5 bases). The V gene's germline CDR1 is LNHNV and CDR2 YYDKDF (reference sequence). The V end was cut by 0 bases, the J end by 2 bases, with 11 bases between. The CDR3 has 15 residues. CDR3 loop: CATSREGETAYEQYF. CDR3 nucleotide sequence: TGTGCCACCAGCAGAGAAGGGGAAACCGCCTACGAGCAGTACTTC.

V usage is TRBV30 and J usage is TRBJ1-6; D is uncertain. V was trimmed by 4 bases and J by 5 bases, leaving 9 bases between them. This CDR3 has 13 residues. CDR1 and CDR2 (germline): GTSNPN, SVGIG (reference sequence). CDR3 sequence (DNA): TGTGCCTGGACAGTTCAGAATAATTCACCCCTCCACTTT. Encoded protein: CAWTVQNNSPLHF.

CDR3 loop: CAWSVRSGGSYEKLFF. The CDR3 DNA reads TGTGCCTGGAGTGTAAGGTCAGGGGGCTCGTATGAAAAACTGTTTTTT. The gene calls are TRBV30 and TRBJ1-4, with TRBD1 matching over 8 bases. V lost 0 bases and J lost 6; bases outside the gene matches: 9. Per the germline V gene, CDR1 is GTSNPN and CDR2 is SVGIG (reference sequence). The CDR3 consists of 16 residues.

The chain employs TRBV2 and TRBJ1-5; the D is unclear. CDR3 length equals 14 residues. The germline CDR1 and CDR2 sequences are SNHLY and FYNNEI. V was cut by 6 bases and J by 7 bases, with 16 bases left in between. CDR3 bases: TGTGCCAGCAGACGTGACCCACCTGGGCAGCCCCAGCATTTT. Its translation is CASRRDPPGQPQHF.

Only a few counts were recorded for this clone. This rearrangement joins TRBV19 to TRBJ2-1, with 7 bases aligning to TRBD1. This CDR3 region has 17 residues. V lost 5 bases, J lost 7 bases, and 17 bases stayed unmatched. Looked up from germline, CDR1 is LNHDA and CDR2 is SQIVND (reference sequence). CDR3 region: CASSFSPPGQSMNEQFF. For the CDR3, the DNA is TGTGCCAGTAGTTTTTCCCCACCGGGACAGTCCATGAATGAGCAGTTCTTC.

This rearrangement joins TRBV6-6 to TRBJ2-1; possibly TRBD2 for D (6 bases). The ends were cut back, 2 bases at V and 8 bases at J, with 16 bases in the middle. Germline CDR1 and CDR2: MNHNY and SVGAGI (reference sequence). The CDR3 has 15 residues. CDR3 region: CASSYGTLQSDEQFF. DNA for the CDR3: TGTGCCAGCAGTTACGGGACTTTACAATCGGATGAGCAGTTCTTC.

V usage is TRBV29-1 and J usage is TRBJ2-5; D possibly matches TRBD1 or TRBD2 (6 bases each). Trimming shortened V by 8 bases and J by 5 bases, and 21 bases separated the two germline ends. Looked up from germline, CDR1 is SQVTM and CDR2 is ANQGSEA. The CDR3 covers 14 residues. The CDR3 reads CSILNREVGETQYF. The CDR3 nucleotides are TGCAGCATCTTGAACAGGGAGGTTGGGGAGACCCAGTACTTC.

The chain joins TRBV6-5 to TRBJ1-1; the match to TRBD1 covers 8 bases. Losses at the gene ends were 2 bases for V and 4 bases for J; bases not matched to a gene: 9. In germline, CDR1 is MNHEY, CDR2 SVGAGI. This CDR3 spans 16 amino acids. CDR3 bases: TGTGCCAGCAGTTACGAGACAGGGGTGGTGATCACTGAAGCTTTCTTT. It specifies CASSYETGVVITEAFF.

This chain joins TRBV15 and TRBJ2-4; 10 bases align to TRBD1. This CDR3 has 15 amino acids. The germline gives CDR1 LNHNV, CDR2 YYDKDF (reference sequence). V was clipped by 1 base and J by 6 bases; unmatched bases: 3. The DNA of the CDR3 is TGTGCCACCAGCAGAGCCGGGACAGGGGCAAACATTCAGTACTTC. Amino acid sequence: CATSRAGTGANIQYF.

The V call is TRBV5-1, the J call TRBJ1-6; D is uncertain. The germline CDR1 and CDR2 sequences are SGHRS and YFSETQ. Between the trimmed V and J ends, which lost 1 base and 6 bases, there was a span of 11 bases. The CDR3 covers 15 residues. The CDR3 coding sequence is TGCGCCAGCAGCTTGACAGTTTCTTCTAATTCACCCCTCCACTTT. It encodes CASSLTVSSNSPLHF.

The chain combines TRBV7-2 with TRBJ2-7; TRBD2 aligns across 7 bases. The CDR3 covers 16 residues. Trimming cost V 2 bases and J 2 bases; bases outside gene matches: 9. Germline V gene lookup returns CDR1 SGHTA and CDR2 FQGNSA. This CDR3 reads CASSLTGTTLTYEQYF. CDR3 bases: TGTGCCAGCAGCTTAACGGGGACTACCCTAACCTACGAGCAGTACTTC. The entire variable domain, with the rest obtained from reference TRBV7-2 and TRBJ2-7, is as follows: GAGVSQSPSNKVTEKGKDVELRCDPISGHTALYWYRQSLGQGLEFLIYFQGNSAPDKSGLPSDRFSAERTGGSVSTLTIQRTQQEDSAVYLCASSLTGTTLTYEQYFGPGTRLTVT.

This chain connects TRBV29-1 to TRBJ1-1; D remains ambiguous. CDR1 is SQVTM and CDR2 is ANQGSEA in the germline V gene. The CDR3 extends over 13 amino acids. The germline V and J ends were trimmed by 5 bases and 0 bases, with 10 bases remaining between them. The CDR3 DNA is TGCAGCGTTCTTCGACTCATGAACACTGAAGCTTTCTTT. It codes for CSVLRLMNTEAFF.

This clone was seen more than once but under ten times. The chain links TRBV30 to TRBJ1-2; TRBD1 might be the D (5 bases). The CDR3 extends over 12 amino acids. Trimming stripped 8 bases from V and 4 bases from J, with 14 bases between. Germline values: CDR1 GTSNPN, CDR2 SVGIG (reference sequence). The CDR3 DNA is TGTGCCGGAACCGGGACGGGCTATGGCTACACCTTC. This sequence encodes CAGTGTGYGYTF.

A few counts support this clone. The genes are TRBV5-6 and TRBJ1-5, with TRBD1 as a possible D gene (5 bases). Between the trimmed V and J ends, which lost 0 bases and 7 bases, there was a span of 11 bases. The CDR3 sequence is 14 residues long. The germline CDR1 and CDR2 sequences are SGHDT and YYEEEE. The CDR3 DNA sequence: TGTGCCAGCAGCTTGGCCGGGGGGTTGCAGCCCCAGCATTTT. It yields the protein CASSLAGGLQPQHF.

The chain recombines TRBV15 with TRBJ1-2; D is ambiguous. This CDR3 contains 13 residues. Trimming pared 0 bases from V and 8 bases from J, leaving 10 bases between. Germline lookup yields CDR1 LNHNV and CDR2 YYDKDF (reference sequence). CDR3 sequence (DNA): TGTGCCACCAGCAGAGACTCCCGCGCGGGCTACACCTTC. This gives the protein CATSRDSRAGYTF.

The gene calls are TRBV2 and TRBJ1-5; D is possibly TRBD1 (6 bases). V was clipped by 6 bases and J by 4 bases, with 10 bases between them. The CDR3 totals 13 residues. The germline gives CDR1 SNHLY, CDR2 FYNNEI. The CDR3 loop reads CASRQTGNQPQHF. CDR3 DNA: TGTGCCAGCAGACAAACAGGGAATCAGCCCCAGCATTTT.

This clone was counted only a few times. The rearrangement links TRBV2 to TRBJ1-1; tentative D call: TRBD1 (5 bases). V lost 6 bases and J 4 bases, leaving 15 bases between the germline ends. Germline CDR1 is SNHLY and CDR2 is FYNNEI. The CDR3 consists of 14 residues. The CDR3 region has the DNA TGTGCCAGCAGGGTGGTAGGGGAGGGCACTGAAGCTTTCTTT. It specifies CASRVVGEGTEAFF.

This clone was seen once. V usage is TRBV11-2 and J usage is TRBJ1-5; D not resolved. With 0 bases removed from V and 7 bases from J, the gap between germline ends came to 13 bases. This CDR3 has 15 residues. The germline V gene has CDR1 SGHAT and CDR2 FQNNGV. The CDR3 loop is CASSLDRLGSQPQHF. CDR3 bases: TGTGCCAGCAGCTTAGATCGGTTGGGGAGCCAGCCCCAGCATTTT. The variable domain in full, completed from reference TRBV11-2 and TRBJ1-5, reads EAGVAQSPRYKIIEKRQSVAFWCNPISGHATLYWYQQILGQGPKLLIQFQNNGVVDDSQLPKDRFSAERLKGVDSTLKIQPAKLEDSAVYLCASSLDRLGSQPQHFGDGTRLSIL.

The chain has TRBV5-6 and TRBJ1-5; the D is unclear. The V and J ends lost 4 bases and 2 bases respectively, with 19 bases between them. The CDR3 has 17 amino acids. Germline assignment: CDR1 SGHDT and CDR2 YYEEEE. CDR3 DNA: TGTGCCAGCAGCCAATTCCGCAGCGGTAGGGGCAATCAGCCCCAGCATTTT. It specifies CASSQFRSGRGNQPQHF.

This sequence joins TRBV5-1 and TRBJ1-6, with D unclear. CDR1 and CDR2 from the germline V gene are SGHRS and YFSETQ. The CDR3 totals 15 residues. The V gene lost 3 bases and the J gene lost 10 bases, with 17 bases spanning the gap. The DNA of the CDR3 is TGCGCCAGCAGCTCAGAGCCCTTTACACGGTCACCCCTCCACTTT. This codes for CASSSEPFTRSPLHF.